This is a list of T cell receptor beta chains from one sample in a study of STAT5B mutations in CD4+ large granular lymphocyte leukemia. Assay used: immunoSEQ multiplex PCR; TCRdb lists only in-frame clones, some missing. The table includes 20,000 to 25,000 clones, 82% detected once. The sequencing sample was made of CD4+ T cells from blood buffy coats. These receptors originate from a human donor in good health. Both conserved end residues are part of each CDR3. A D gene is named only where the DNA matches it firmly. Some rows mark clone size as missing; the rest say once, few, many or name a class of expanded clone.

j_gene,len,abundance,v_gene,d_gene,CDR3aa,CDR3nt
TRBJ2-5,15,.,TRBV5-1,.,CASSLAGERVETQYF,TGCGCCAGCAGCTTGGCCGGGGAACGGGTGGAGACCCAGTACTTC
TRBJ1-6,16,.,TRBV2,.,CASSLRASSYNSPLHF,TGTGCCAGCAGTCTGAGGGCGAGCTCCTATAATTCACCCCTCCACTTT
TRBJ1-5,12,.,TRBV7-2,.,CASSFHGQPQHF,TGTGCCAGCAGCTTTCACGGTCAGCCCCAGCATTTT
TRBJ2-1,15,.,TRBV5-1,TRBD2,CASSLWTSGNNEQFF,TGCGCCAGCAGCTTGTGGACTAGCGGTAACAATGAGCAGTTCTTC
TRBJ1-2,16,.,TRBV2,TRBD1,CASSGGQGRSHYGYTF,TGTGCCAGCAGTGGTGGACAGGGCCGCAGCCACTATGGCTACACCTTC
TRBJ1-5,14,few,TRBV18,.,CASSPGSGNQPQHF,TGTGCCAGCTCACCAGGGAGCGGCAATCAGCCCCAGCATTTT
TRBJ2-1,14,.,TRBV5-4,.,CASSRENSRNEQFF,TGTGCCAGCAGCCGAGAAAACTCTAGAAATGAGCAGTTCTTC
TRBJ2-6,17,.,TRBV30,.,CAWSRRSRPSGANVLTF,TGTGCCTGGAGCCGACGCTCCCGTCCTTCAGGGGCCAACGTCCTGACTTTC
TRBJ2-7,14,.,TRBV27,.,CASRPTLSSYEQYF,TGTGCCAGCAGACCTACCCTAAGCTCCTACGAGCAGTACTTC
TRBJ2-7,15,.,TRBV5-1,TRBD1,CASSSYGTGAYEQYF,TGCGCCAGCAGCTCCTACGGGACAGGGGCCTACGAGCAGTACTTC
TRBJ2-3,14,.,TRBV28,TRBD1,CASKRDRGPDTQYF,TGTGCCAGCAAGAGGGACAGGGGTCCAGATACGCAGTATTTT
TRBJ1-1,15,.,TRBV28,.,CASSPPGPPGTEAFF,TGTGCCAGCAGTCCACCGGGACCCCCAGGGACTGAAGCTTTCTTT
TRBJ1-1,13,.,TRBV6-6,.,CASSYRGGTEAFF,TGTGCCAGCAGTTACCGTGGCGGGACTGAAGCTTTCTTT
TRBJ2-2,15,.,TRBV7-3,.,CASSLVGVGTGELFF,TGTGCCAGCAGCTTAGTAGGGGTCGGAACCGGGGAGCTGTTTTTT
TRBJ1-5,14,few,TRBV30,.,CAWSVGRVNQPQHF,TGTGCCTGGAGTGTGGGCAGAGTAAATCAGCCCCAGCATTTT
TRBJ2-3,14,.,TRBV7-3,.,CASSPRGRTDTQYF,TGTGCCAGCAGCCCCCGGGGGAGGACAGATACGCAGTATTTT
TRBJ2-7,15,.,TRBV27,.,CASSRSMTGTYEQYF,TGTGCCAGCAGTCGTTCCATGACCGGGACCTACGAGCAGTACTTC
TRBJ2-3,15,.,TRBV30,.,CAWTKGLPSTDTQYF,TGTGCCTGGACGAAGGGACTTCCGAGCACAGATACGCAGTATTTT
TRBJ2-7,12,.,TRBV7-2,.,CASSLAGSEQYF,TGTGCCAGCAGCTTAGCAGGGTCCGAGCAGTACTTC
TRBJ1-2,14,.,TRBV5-1,.,CASSTRGGEYGYTF,TGCGCCAGCAGCACGCGGGGGGGCGAGTATGGCTACACCTTC
TRBJ2-2,14,once,TRBV18,.,CASSPSSTTGELFF,TGTGCCAGCTCCCCATCGAGCACCACCGGGGAGCTGTTTTTT
TRBJ1-4,15,.,TRBV30,TRBD1,CAWRRAGTGGEKLFF,TGTGCCTGGAGACGGGCCGGGACAGGGGGTGAAAAACTGTTTTTT
TRBJ2-7,15,.,TRBV18,.,CASSSSAVSSYEQYF,TGTGCCAGCTCTTCCAGCGCGGTAAGCTCCTACGAGCAGTACTTC
TRBJ2-7,15,.,TRBV5-1,TRBD1,CASSLRQGFPYEQYF,TGCGCCAGCAGCTTGAGACAGGGGTTCCCCTACGAGCAGTACTTC
TRBJ1-6,12,.,TRBV28,.,CASSLSQARLHF,TGTGCCAGCAGTTTATCTCAAGCGAGGCTCCACTTT
TRBJ1-2,12,.,TRBV9,.,CASSAGEYGHTF,TGTGCCAGCAGCGCGGGGGAATATGGCCACACCTTC
TRBJ2-7,12,few,TRBV6-1,TRBD1,CASTETGDEQYF,TGTGCCAGCACTGAAACAGGGGACGAGCAGTACTTC
TRBJ2-5,13,.,TRBV25-1,.,CASASGRGGAQYF,TGTGCCAGCGCTTCGGGGAGAGGGGGGGCCCAGTACTTC
TRBJ2-1,14,.,TRBV6-5,.,CASSRTYTYNEQFF,TGTGCCAGCTCAAGGACTTACACCTACAATGAGCAGTTCTTC
TRBJ1-4,13,.,TRBV27,.,CASSLLEGEKLFF,TGTGCCAGCAGTTTGCTGGAAGGGGAAAAACTGTTTTTT
TRBJ1-5,16,.,TRBV2,.,CASRPGGSKADQPQHF,TGTGCCAGCAGACCGGGGGGCTCGAAGGCGGATCAGCCCCAGCATTTT
TRBJ2-5,16,.,TRBV6-5,.,CASSYLRTTLQETQYF,TGTGCCAGCAGTTACTTAAGGACTACTCTTCAAGAGACCCAGTACTTC
TRBJ1-5,14,.,TRBV2,.,CASSPNVESQPQHF,TGTGCCAGCAGCCCGAACGTCGAGAGTCAGCCCCAGCATTTT
TRBJ2-3,13,few,TRBV4-3,.,CASSQDATDTQYF,TGCGCCAGCAGCCAAGACGCAACAGATACGCAGTATTTT
TRBJ2-3,18,.,TRBV9,TRBD2,CASSPHGLAGGFQDTQYF,TGTGCCAGCAGCCCCCATGGACTAGCGGGGGGGTTTCAAGATACGCAGTATTTT
TRBJ1-1,14,.,TRBV6-1,.,CASSEATTGIRAFF,TGTGCCAGCAGTGAAGCAACAACAGGGATTAGGGCTTTCTTT